The 3 T cell receptor beta chains below were found in one sample sequenced in a study of shared clonotypes between healthy human individuals. Sequencing used immunoSEQ multiplex PCR; TCRdb keeps in-frame clones, though not all of them. The repertoire includes some 2,500,000 clones, 85% to 95% of them detected once, and around 0.38% sits in the top ten. The sequenced sample consisted of naive CD4+ T cells from PBMCs. Subset of the sample: CD45RA+ positively selected. The receptors shown here come from a man aged 18 to 30 in good health. Some clones in this sample may be carry-over from other donors' samples.

This rearrangement joins TRBV7-8 to TRBJ1-2; possible D gene TRBD1, 6 bases. V was cut by 5 bases and J by 4 bases, with 17 bases left in between. CDR1 and CDR2 from the germline V gene are SGHVS and FQNEAQ. This CDR3 spans 15 amino acids. The CDR3 DNA reads TGTGCCAGCAGCCCCGGGGGGGCCCTCCTCTATGGCTACACCTTC. It yields the protein CASSPGGALLYGYTF. Full variable domain (outside the CDR3, taken from reference TRBV7-8 and TRBJ1-2): GAGVSQSPRYKVAKRGQDVALRCDPISGHVSLFWYQQALGQGPEFLTYFQNEAQLDKSGLPSDRFFAERPEGSVSTLKIQRTQQEDSAVYLCASSPGGALLYGYTFGSGTRLTVV.

The chain couples TRBV7-2 to TRBJ1-3; no clear D gene. Deletions cut 1 base from V and 0 bases from J, with 7 bases between. The germline V gene has CDR1 SGHTA and CDR2 FQGNSA. This CDR3 is built from 15 residues. CDR3 sequence (DNA): TGTGCCAGCAGCTTAGTATCGGGCTCTGGAAACACCATATATTTT. Translation gives CASSLVSGSGNTIYF.

The chain recombines TRBV7-6 with TRBJ2-5; no clear D. This CDR3 has 14 residues. Germline values: CDR1 SGHVS, CDR2 FNYEAQ. The V end lost 0 bases, the J end lost 5 bases, and 10 bases lay between the germline ends. For the CDR3, the DNA is TGTGCCAGCAGCTTAGCTTCACCCCGGGAGACCCAGTACTTC. This sequence encodes CASSLASPRETQYF. The complete variable domain, with remaining parts taken from reference TRBV7-6 and TRBJ2-5, reads GAGVSQSPRYKVTKRGQDVALRCDPISGHVSLYWYRQALGQGPEFLTYFNYEAQQDKSGLPNDRFSAERPEGSISTLTIQRTEQRDSAMYRCASSLASPRETQYFGPGTRLLVL.